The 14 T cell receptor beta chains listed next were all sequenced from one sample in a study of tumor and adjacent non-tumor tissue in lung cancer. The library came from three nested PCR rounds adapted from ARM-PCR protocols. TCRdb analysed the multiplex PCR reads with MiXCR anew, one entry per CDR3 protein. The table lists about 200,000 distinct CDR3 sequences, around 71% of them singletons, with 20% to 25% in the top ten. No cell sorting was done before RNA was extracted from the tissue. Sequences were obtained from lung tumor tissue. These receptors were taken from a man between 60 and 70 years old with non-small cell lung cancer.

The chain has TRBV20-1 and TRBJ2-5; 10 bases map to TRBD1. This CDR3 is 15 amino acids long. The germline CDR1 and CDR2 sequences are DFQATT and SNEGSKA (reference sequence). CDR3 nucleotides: TGCAGGGCGCGAGGAATCCGGGACAGGGGAGAGACCCAGTACTTC. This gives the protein CRARGIRDRGETQYF.

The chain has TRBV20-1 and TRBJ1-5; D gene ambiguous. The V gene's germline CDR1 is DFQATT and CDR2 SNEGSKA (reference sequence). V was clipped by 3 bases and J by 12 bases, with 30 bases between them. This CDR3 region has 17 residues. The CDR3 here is CSASAPLRKGRIELQHF. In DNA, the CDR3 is TGCAGTGCTAGTGCGCCCCTCAGGAAGGGAAGGATAGAGCTCCAGCATTTT.

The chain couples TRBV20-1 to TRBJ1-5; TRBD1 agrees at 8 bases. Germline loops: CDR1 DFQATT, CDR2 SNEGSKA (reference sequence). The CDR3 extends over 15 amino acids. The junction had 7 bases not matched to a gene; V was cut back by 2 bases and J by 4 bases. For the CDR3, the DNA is TGCAGTGCTAGATACAGGGGGTTTACTAATCAGCCCCAGCATTTT. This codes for CSARYRGFTNQPQHF.

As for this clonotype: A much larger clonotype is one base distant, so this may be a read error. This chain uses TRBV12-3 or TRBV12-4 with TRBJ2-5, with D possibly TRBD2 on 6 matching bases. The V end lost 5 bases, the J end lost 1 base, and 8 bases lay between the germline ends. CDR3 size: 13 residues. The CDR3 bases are TGTGCCAGCAGTAGGGACTTCCAAGAGACCCAGTACTTC. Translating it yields CASSRDFQETQYF.

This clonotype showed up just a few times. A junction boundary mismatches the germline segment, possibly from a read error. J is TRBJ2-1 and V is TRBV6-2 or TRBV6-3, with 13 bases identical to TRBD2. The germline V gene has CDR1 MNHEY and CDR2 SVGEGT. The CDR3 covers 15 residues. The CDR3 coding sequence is TGTACCAGCAGCTCTACTAGCGGGAGGGCCAATGAGCAGTTCTTC. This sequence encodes CTSSSTSGRANEQFF.

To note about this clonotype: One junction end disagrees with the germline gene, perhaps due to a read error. DNA for the CDR3: TGTGCCAGCAGCACCGGGACAGGGGAAAGCAAACAGCCCCAGCATTTT. Its protein product is CASSTGTGESKQPQHF. The rearrangement uses TRBV6-1 and TRBJ1-5; 10 bases align to TRBD1. The germline V gene encodes CDR1 MNHNS and CDR2 SASEGT. This CDR3 is 16 amino acids long.

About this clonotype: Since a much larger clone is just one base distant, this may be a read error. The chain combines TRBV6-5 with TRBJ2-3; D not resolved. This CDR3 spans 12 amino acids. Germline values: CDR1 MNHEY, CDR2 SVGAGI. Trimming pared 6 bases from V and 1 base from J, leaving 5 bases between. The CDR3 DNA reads TGTGCCAGCAGGTGGGGCACAGATACGCAGTATTTT. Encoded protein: CASRWGTDTQYF.

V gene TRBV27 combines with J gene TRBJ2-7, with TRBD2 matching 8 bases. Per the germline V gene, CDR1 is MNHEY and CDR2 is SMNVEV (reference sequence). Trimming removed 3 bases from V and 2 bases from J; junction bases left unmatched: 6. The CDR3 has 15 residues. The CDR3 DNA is TGTGCCAGCAGTTTGGCAGCGGGGGCGACCTACGAGCAGTACTTC. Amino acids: CASSLAAGATYEQYF.

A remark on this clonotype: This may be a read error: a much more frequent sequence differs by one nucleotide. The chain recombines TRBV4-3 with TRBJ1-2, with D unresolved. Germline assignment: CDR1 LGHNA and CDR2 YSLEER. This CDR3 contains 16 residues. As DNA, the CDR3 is TGCACCAGCAGCCAAGTTGCAGGCAACGTTAACTATGGCTACACCTTC. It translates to CTSSQVAGNVNYGYTF.

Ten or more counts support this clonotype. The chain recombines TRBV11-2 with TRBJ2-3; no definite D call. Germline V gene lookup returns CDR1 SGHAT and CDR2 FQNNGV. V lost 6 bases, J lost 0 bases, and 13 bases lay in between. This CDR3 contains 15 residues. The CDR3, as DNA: TGTGCCAGCAGTCCCGGAAGAACTAGCACAGATACGCAGTATTTT. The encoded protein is CASSPGRTSTDTQYF.

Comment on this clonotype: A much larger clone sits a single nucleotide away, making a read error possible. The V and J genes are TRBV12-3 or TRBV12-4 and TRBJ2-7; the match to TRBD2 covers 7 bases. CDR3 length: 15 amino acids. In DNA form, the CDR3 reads TGTGCCAGCAGACCAGCTAGCGGCACCTTCTACGAGCGGTACTTC. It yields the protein CASRPASGTFYERYF.

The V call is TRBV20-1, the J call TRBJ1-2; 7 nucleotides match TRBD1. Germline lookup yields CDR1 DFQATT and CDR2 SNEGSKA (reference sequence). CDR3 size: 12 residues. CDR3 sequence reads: CIAYGQEVFYTF. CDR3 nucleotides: TGCATTGCGTACGGACAGGAAGTTTTCTACACCTTC.

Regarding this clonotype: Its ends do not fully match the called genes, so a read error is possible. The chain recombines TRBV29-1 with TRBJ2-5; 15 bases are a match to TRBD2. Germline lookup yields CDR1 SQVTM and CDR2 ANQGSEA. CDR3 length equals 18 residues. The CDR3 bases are TGCGGCGTTGAAGTGGGACTAGCGGGAGGCACGCTTAAAGATACCCAGTACTTC. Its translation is CGVEVGLAGGTLKDTQYF.

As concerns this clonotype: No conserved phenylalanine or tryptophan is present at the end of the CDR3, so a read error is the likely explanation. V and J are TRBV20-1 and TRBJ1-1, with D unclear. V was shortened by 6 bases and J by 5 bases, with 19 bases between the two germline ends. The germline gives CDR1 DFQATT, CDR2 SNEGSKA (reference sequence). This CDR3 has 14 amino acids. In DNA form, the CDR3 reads TGCAGTGCAACAGTCGGCAGGCCGGGGACTGAAGCTTTCTTA. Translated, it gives CSATVGRPGTEAFL.